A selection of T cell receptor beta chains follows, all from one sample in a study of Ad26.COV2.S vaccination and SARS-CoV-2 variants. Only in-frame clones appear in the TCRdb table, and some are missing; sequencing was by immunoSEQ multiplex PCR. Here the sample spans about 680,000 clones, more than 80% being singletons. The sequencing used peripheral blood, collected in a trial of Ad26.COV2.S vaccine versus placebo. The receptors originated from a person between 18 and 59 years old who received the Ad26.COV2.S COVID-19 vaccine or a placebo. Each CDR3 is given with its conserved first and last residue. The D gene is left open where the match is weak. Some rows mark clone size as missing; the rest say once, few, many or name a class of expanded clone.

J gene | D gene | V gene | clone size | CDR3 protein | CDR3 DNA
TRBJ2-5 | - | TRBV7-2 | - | CASSTQGVGETQYF | TGTGCCAGCAGCACACAAGGGGTAGGCGAGACCCAGTACTTC
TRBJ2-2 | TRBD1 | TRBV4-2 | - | CASSPQQGLLNTGELFF | TGTGCCAGCAGCCCGCAACAGGGGCTACTCAACACCGGGGAGCTGTTTTTT
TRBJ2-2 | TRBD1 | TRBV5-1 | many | CASSIPTGLDTGELFF | TGCGCCAGCAGCATCCCGACAGGGTTGGACACCGGGGAGCTGTTTTTT
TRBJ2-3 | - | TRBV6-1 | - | CASSEARGWTDTQYF | TGTGCCAGCAGTGAAGCTCGGGGTTGGACAGATACGCAGTATTTT
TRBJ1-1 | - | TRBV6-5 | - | CASSYPNTEAFF | TGTGCCAGCAGTTACCCGAACACTGAAGCTTTCTTT
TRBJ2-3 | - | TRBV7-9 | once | CASSLDWRASSTDTQYF | TGTGCCAGCAGCTTAGATTGGCGGGCCTCTAGCACAGATACGCAGTATTTT
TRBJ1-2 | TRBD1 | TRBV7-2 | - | CASSSVAGQGYGYTF | TGTGCCAGCAGCTCCGTAGCGGGACAGGGTTATGGCTACACCTTC
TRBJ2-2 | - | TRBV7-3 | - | CASSPRQTNTGELFF | TGTGCCAGCAGCCCCCGACAGACAAACACCGGGGAGCTGTTTTTT
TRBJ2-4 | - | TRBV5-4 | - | CASSQQDARNIQYF | TGTGCCAGCAGCCAGCAGGACGCAAGAAACATTCAGTACTTC
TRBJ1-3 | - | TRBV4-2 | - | CASSQASASGNTIYF | TGTGCCAGCAGCCAAGCCAGTGCTTCTGGAAACACCATATATTTT
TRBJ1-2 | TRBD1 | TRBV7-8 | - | CASSPQGDYGYTF | TGTGCCAGCAGTCCGCAGGGGGACTATGGCTACACCTTC
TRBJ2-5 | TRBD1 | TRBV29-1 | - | CSSDRGGQETQYF | TGCAGCTCGGACAGGGGTGGTCAAGAGACCCAGTACTTC
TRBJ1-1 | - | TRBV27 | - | CASSFLGQLAEAFF | TGTGCCAGCAGTTTCCTGGGCCAGTTGGCTGAAGCTTTCTTT
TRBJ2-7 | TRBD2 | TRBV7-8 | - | CASSSQTSGPSYEQYF | TGTGCCAGCAGCTCTCAGACTAGCGGGCCCTCCTACGAGCAGTACTTC
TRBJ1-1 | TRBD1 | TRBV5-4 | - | CASRAGTGRTEAFF | TGTGCCAGCAGGGCCGGGACAGGGAGAACTGAAGCTTTCTTT
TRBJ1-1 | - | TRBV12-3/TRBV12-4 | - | CASSLGNREVAFF | TGTGCCAGCAGTTTGGGGAACAGGGAGGTAGCTTTCTTT
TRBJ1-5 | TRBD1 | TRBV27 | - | CASSPLGQGNQPQHF | TGTGCCAGCAGTCCCCTGGGACAGGGGAATCAGCCCCAGCATTTT
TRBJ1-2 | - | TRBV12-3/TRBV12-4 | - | CASSSTELGYTF | TGTGCCAGCAGTAGCACGGAACTTGGCTACACCTTC
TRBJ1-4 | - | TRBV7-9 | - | CASSLGQGREKLFF | TGTGCCAGCAGCTTGGGGCAGGGTAGGGAAAAACTGTTTTTT
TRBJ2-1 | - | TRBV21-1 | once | CASSKRDRGGTGLYNEQFF | TGTGCCAGCAGCAAAAGAGATCGGGGGGGGACAGGGTTATACAATGAGCAGTTCTTC
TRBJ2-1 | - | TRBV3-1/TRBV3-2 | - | CASSQETSRYNEQFF | TGTGCCAGCAGCCAAGAAACTAGCAGATACAATGAGCAGTTCTTC
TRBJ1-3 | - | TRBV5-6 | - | CASSFGGLSGNTIYF | TGTGCCAGCAGCTTCGGGGGTCTCTCTGGAAACACCATATATTTT
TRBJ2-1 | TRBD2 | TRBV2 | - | CASSGLAGGEQFF | TGTGCCAGCAGTGGACTAGCGGGAGGGGAGCAGTTCTTC
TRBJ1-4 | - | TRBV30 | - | CAWSYQGHGLFF | TGTGCCTGGAGTTACCAGGGGCATGGACTGTTTTTT
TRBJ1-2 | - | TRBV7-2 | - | CASSFVQGHGYTF | TGTGCCAGCAGCTTTGTTCAGGGACATGGCTACACCTTC
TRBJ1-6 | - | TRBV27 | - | CASSLGGVGSPLHF | TGTGCCAGCAGTTTAGGAGGGGTGGGCTCACCCCTCCACTTT
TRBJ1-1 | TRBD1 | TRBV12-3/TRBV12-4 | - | CASPGGEAFF | TGTGCCAGCCCAGGGGGTGAAGCTTTCTTT
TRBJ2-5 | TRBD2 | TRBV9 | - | CASSVLAAQETQYF | TGTGCCAGCAGCGTGCTAGCGGCGCAAGAGACCCAGTACTTC
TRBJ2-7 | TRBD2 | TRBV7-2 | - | CASSQGLVNEQYF | TGTGCCAGCAGCCAGGGACTAGTCAACGAGCAGTACTTC
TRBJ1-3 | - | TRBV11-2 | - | CASSLDRVEVSSGNTIYF | TGTGCCAGCAGCTTAGACAGGGTCGAAGTGAGCTCTGGAAACACCATATATTTT
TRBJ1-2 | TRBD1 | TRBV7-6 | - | CASSMNRGTGLDGYTF | TGTGCCAGCAGCATGAACAGGGGGACGGGACTAGATGGCTACACCTTC
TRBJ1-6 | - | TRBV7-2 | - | CASSSQVSYNSPLHF | TGTGCCAGCAGCTCACAGGTCTCCTATAATTCACCCCTCCACTTT
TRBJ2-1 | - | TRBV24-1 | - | CAPGTEQFF | TGTGCCCCCGGGACGGAGCAGTTCTTC
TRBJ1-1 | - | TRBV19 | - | CASSISGGYTMNTEAFF | TGTGCCAGTAGTATCTCTGGCGGATATACAATGAACACTGAAGCTTTCTTT
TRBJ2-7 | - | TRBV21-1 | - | CASSPGASYEQYF | TGTGCCAGCAGCCCTGGCGCTTCCTACGAGCAGTACTTC
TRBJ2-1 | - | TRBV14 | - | CASSQDSSSYNEQFF | TGTGCCAGCAGCCAAGATTCGAGCTCCTACAATGAGCAGTTCTTC
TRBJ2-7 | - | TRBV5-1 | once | CASSFGGNSYEQYF | TGCGCCAGCAGCTTCGGAGGGAATAGCTACGAGCAGTACTTC
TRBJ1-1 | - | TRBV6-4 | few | CASSVDHRNTEAFF | TGTGCCAGCAGTGTGGATCACAGGAACACTGAAGCTTTCTTT
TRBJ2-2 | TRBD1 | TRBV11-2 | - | CASSQQTGGASGELFF | TGTGCCAGCAGCCAGCAGACAGGGGGCGCTTCCGGGGAGCTGTTTTTT
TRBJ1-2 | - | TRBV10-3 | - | CAISGLADRLYGGYTF | TGTGCCATCAGTGGCCTTGCCGACCGCCTGTATGGAGGCTACACCTTC
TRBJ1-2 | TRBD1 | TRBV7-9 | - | CASSWDRGVYGYTF | TGTGCCAGCAGCTGGGACAGGGGGGTCTATGGCTACACCTTC
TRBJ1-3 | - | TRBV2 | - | CASRVAGTTGNTIYF | TGTGCCAGCAGAGTCGCAGGGACTACTGGAAACACCATATATTTT
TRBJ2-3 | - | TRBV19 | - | CASSIQGRTDTQYF | TGTGCCAGTAGTATCCAGGGGCGCACAGATACGCAGTATTTT
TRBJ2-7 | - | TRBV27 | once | CASSSLGPYEQYF | TGTGCCAGCAGTTCTTTAGGGCCCTACGAGCAGTACTTC
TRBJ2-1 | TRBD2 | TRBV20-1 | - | CSASRAGVVYNEQFF | TGCAGTGCTAGTCGAGCGGGAGTTGTCTACAATGAGCAGTTCTTC
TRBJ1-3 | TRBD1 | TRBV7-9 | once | CASSLRVSRTGFTNTIYF | TGTGCCAGCAGCTTAAGAGTTTCCAGGACAGGGTTTACGAACACCATATATTTT
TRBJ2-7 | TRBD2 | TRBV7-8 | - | CASSWRTSGGEQYF | TGTGCCAGCAGCTGGAGGACTAGCGGGGGCGAGCAGTACTTC
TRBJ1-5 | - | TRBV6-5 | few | CASTSRGDQPQHF | TGTGCCAGCACCTCCCGGGGGGACCAGCCCCAGCATTTT
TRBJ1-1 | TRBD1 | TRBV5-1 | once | CASSLGGQGHTEAFF | TGCGCCAGCAGCTTGGGTGGACAGGGTCACACTGAAGCTTTCTTT